A single sample is the source of the 22 T cell receptor beta chains below, sequenced in a study of control samples from healthy donors and cancer patients. TCRdb's copy holds only in-frame clones and misses some; the assay was immunoSEQ multiplex PCR. The repertoire holds about 89,000 clones, around nine tenths seen once, with more than 20% in the top ten. Input material: blood. The receptor set was obtained from a man aged 25-45 years in good health.

In DNA, the CDR3 is TGTGCCAGCAGCTCAACAGGGTTTCAAGAGACCCAGTACTTC. Translation gives CASSSTGFQETQYF. V usage is TRBV5-6 and J usage is TRBJ2-5; TRBD1 is a possible D gene (6 bases). V shed 3 bases and J shed 2 bases, with 11 bases lying between them. Germline-derived CDR1 and CDR2 are SGHDT and YYEEEE. The CDR3 contains 14 residues.

The chain has TRBV5-1 and TRBJ1-5, with 7 bases matching TRBD1. V trimming: 5 bases; J trimming: 5 bases; junction bases outside the gene matches: 7. CDR1 is SGHRS, CDR2 YFSETQ, per germline. The CDR3 consists of 14 residues. The CDR3 loop reads CASRTGLGDQPQHF. Written as DNA, the CDR3 is TGCGCCAGCAGGACAGGGTTGGGCGATCAGCCCCAGCATTTT.

V and J are TRBV5-1 and TRBJ2-2, with D maybe TRBD1 (5 bases). The V end was cut by 2 bases, the J end by 3 bases, with 8 bases between. The V gene's germline CDR1 is SGHRS and CDR2 YFSETQ. The CDR3 is made up of 14 amino acids. Here the CDR3 DNA reads TGCGCCAGCAGCTTAGACAGCTACACCGGGGAGCTGTTTTTT. Translation gives CASSLDSYTGELFF. Looking up the rest from reference TRBV5-1 and TRBJ2-2 gives the full variable domain: KAGVTQTPRYLIKTRGQQVTLSCSPISGHRSVSWYQQTPGQGLQFLFEYFSETQRNKGNFPGRFSGRQFSNSRSEMNVSTLELGDSALYLCASSLDSYTGELFFGEGSRLTVL.

V is TRBV5-1 and J is TRBJ2-5, with 14 bases fitting TRBD2. This CDR3 region has 16 residues. Germline lookup yields CDR1 SGHRS and CDR2 YFSETQ. With V trimmed by 0 bases and J by 5 bases, 3 bases remained unmatched. The CDR3 region has the DNA TGCGCCAGCAGCTTGGGGACTAGCGGGGGGCATGAGACCCAGTACTTC. This codes for CASSLGTSGGHETQYF.

The CDR3 sequence: CASSIFGQETQYF. The CDR3 bases are TGTGCCAGTAGTATATTCGGCCAAGAGACCCAGTACTTC. The rearrangement uses TRBV19 and TRBJ2-5; D is unresolved. This CDR3 has 13 residues. The germline gives CDR1 LNHDA, CDR2 SQIVND (reference sequence). The V end lost 2 bases, the J end lost 1 base, and 5 bases lay between the germline ends.

The chain carries TRBV6-5 and TRBJ1-5; D gene unclear. Between the trimmed V and J ends, which lost 2 bases and 4 bases, there was a span of 9 bases. The CDR3 sequence is 14 residues long. Germline loops: CDR1 MNHEY, CDR2 SVGAGI. CDR3 sequence reads: CASSYAAGNQPQHF. CDR3 DNA sequence: TGTGCCAGCAGTTACGCGGCAGGTAATCAGCCCCAGCATTTT.

This clone was counted once. The V and J genes are TRBV27 and TRBJ2-5; TRBD1 might be the D (5 bases). CDR3 length equals 14 residues. Looked up from germline, CDR1 is MNHEY and CDR2 is SMNVEV (reference sequence). V lost 6 bases, J lost 1 base, and 12 bases lay in between. The CDR3, as DNA: TGTGCCAGCAGACCATTAGACAGCCAAGAGACCCAGTACTTC. Its translation: CASRPLDSQETQYF.

The chain recombines TRBV5-6 with TRBJ1-2; perhaps TRBD1 as D (5 bases). This CDR3 contains 12 residues. The germline V gene encodes CDR1 SGHDT and CDR2 YYEEEE. V lost 0 bases, J lost 7 bases, and 7 bases lay in between. CDR3 DNA: TGTGCCAGCAGCTTGGCCCAGGGTGGCTACACCTTC. Translating gives CASSLAQGGYTF.

The V and J genes are TRBV7-6 and TRBJ1-4; 7 positions match TRBD1. The CDR3 runs 11 residues. Looked up from germline, CDR1 is SGHVS and CDR2 is FNYEAQ. Trimming removed 5 bases from V and 11 bases from J; junction bases left unmatched: 2. This chain's CDR3 is CASSQGEKLFF. In DNA form, the CDR3 reads TGTGCCAGCAGCCAGGGGGAGAAACTGTTTTTT.

The chain couples TRBV7-3 to TRBJ2-1; D unclear. CDR3 length: 14 amino acids. V lost 2 bases and J lost 7, with 12 bases in between. In germline, CDR1 is SGHTA, CDR2 FQGTGA. The CDR3 DNA follows: TGTGCCAGCAGCTTATCAAGGGATAGGAATGAGCAGTTCTTC. It is translated as CASSLSRDRNEQFF.

This sequence joins TRBV2 and TRBJ2-3, with TRBD1 identical over 7 bases. The CDR3 covers 15 residues. J lost 7 bases, V lost 1 base, and 8 bases had no gene match. Looked up from germline, CDR1 is SNHLY and CDR2 is FYNNEI. The CDR3 DNA reads TGTGCCAGCAGTGAAGAACAGACAGGGAGCCATACGCAGTATTTT. This codes for CASSEEQTGSHTQYF.

The chain has TRBV5-4 and TRBJ1-2; the match to TRBD1 covers 9 bases. CDR1 is SGHNT, CDR2 YYREEE, per germline (reference sequence). Trimming removed 0 bases from V and 3 bases from J; junction bases left unmatched: 12. CDR3 size: 18 residues. The CDR3 spells CASSLVLGQGAMDYGYTF. As DNA, the CDR3 is TGTGCCAGCAGCTTGGTCCTGGGACAGGGAGCGATGGACTATGGCTACACCTTC. Variable domain in full (rest from reference TRBV5-4 and TRBJ1-2): ETGVTQSPTHLIKTRGQQVTLRCSSQSGHNTVSWYQQALGQGPQFIFQYYREEENGRGNFPPRFSGLQFPNYSSELNVNALELDDSALYLCASSLVLGQGAMDYGYTFGSGTRLTVV.

The chain employs TRBV6-1 and TRBJ2-1; 10 bases align to TRBD2. Germline assignment: CDR1 MNHNS and CDR2 SASEGT. Losses at the gene ends were 3 bases for V and 10 bases for J; bases not matched to a gene: 6. The CDR3 extends over 14 amino acids. The CDR3 spells CASSESGGAGEQFF. The DNA of the CDR3 is TGTGCCAGCAGTGAGAGCGGGGGGGCAGGGGAGCAGTTCTTC.

The J gene is TRBJ1-2, the V gene TRBV27; maybe TRBD1 (5 bases). The CDR3 has 15 residues. The germline gives CDR1 MNHEY, CDR2 SMNVEV (reference sequence). Trimming shortened V by 4 bases and J by 0 bases, and 12 bases separated the two germline ends. The CDR3 spells CASSSRTGANYGYTF. Here the CDR3 DNA reads TGTGCCAGCAGTTCTCGAACAGGAGCTAACTATGGCTACACCTTC.

V and J are TRBV7-2 and TRBJ2-1; perhaps TRBD2 as D (6 bases). The CDR3 runs to 12 residues. Trimming pared 6 bases from V and 10 bases from J, leaving 13 bases between. Germline V gene lookup returns CDR1 SGHTA and CDR2 FQGNSA. The CDR3 DNA reads TGTGCCAGCAGTCCCCTAGCGAACGAGCAGTTCTTC. Its translation is CASSPLANEQFF.

This sequence joins TRBV11-3 and TRBJ2-2; a weak D match, TRBD2 (5 bases). This CDR3 is built from 16 residues. The germline gives CDR1 SGHNT, CDR2 YENEEA. Trimming shortened V by 1 base and J by 0 bases, and 9 bases separated the two germline ends. In nucleotides, the CDR3 is TGTGCCAGCAGCTTAGGGCGGGCCACGAACACCGGGGAGCTGTTTTTT. Amino acid sequence: CASSLGRATNTGELFF.

As DNA, the CDR3 is TGCGCCAGCAGCCCCACCGGGACATACAACACTGAAGCTTTCTTT. Translated: CASSPTGTYNTEAFF. The chain is built from TRBV5-1 and TRBJ1-1; perhaps TRBD1 as D (6 bases). Germline CDR1 and CDR2: SGHRS and YFSETQ. V lost 4 bases, J lost 2 bases, and 15 bases lay in between. The CDR3 has 15 amino acids.

This chain uses TRBV7-9 with TRBJ2-7, with 7 bases identical to TRBD1. The V and J ends lost 4 bases and 2 bases, in that order; junction bases with no gene match: 5. From germline, CDR1 is SEHNR and CDR2 FQNEAQ (reference sequence). This CDR3 has 14 residues. In DNA, the CDR3 is TGTGCCAGCAGCTCAAACAGGGGAGCCTACGAGCAGTACTTC. Translating it yields CASSSNRGAYEQYF.

The gene calls are TRBV5-5 and TRBJ2-7; D may be TRBD1 (5 bases). Germline V CDR1 and CDR2: SGHKS, YYEKEE (reference sequence). Deletions cut 0 bases from V and 4 bases from J, with 17 bases between. This CDR3 is built from 16 residues. The CDR3 loop reads CASSLGQPLSPYEQYV. CDR3 sequence (DNA): TGTGCCAGCAGCTTGGGACAGCCCCTCTCCCCTTACGAGCAGTACGTC.

This sequence joins TRBV6-4 and TRBJ2-5; a weak D match, TRBD1 (6 bases). This CDR3 contains 14 residues. Germline V lookup: CDR1 MRHNA, CDR2 SNTAGT. Deletions cut 8 bases from V and 1 base from J, with 14 bases between. CDR3 region: CASHTGCPQETQYF. The CDR3 nucleotides are TGTGCCAGCCACACAGGGTGCCCCCAAGAGACCCAGTACTTC.

The J gene is TRBJ2-7, the V gene TRBV3-1 (or the pseudogene TRBV3-2); a weak D match, TRBD1 (5 bases). The CDR3 is 13 amino acids. Germline V gene lookup returns CDR1 LGHDT and CDR2 YNNKEL (reference sequence). Trimming cost V 4 bases and J 7 bases, with 14 bases left between them. In DNA, the CDR3 is TGTGCCAGCAGCCTGGGCCACCAGGGAGAGCAGTACGTC. Protein: CASSLGHQGEQYV.

The chain couples TRBV18 to TRBJ1-4; unclear D gene. CDR3 length: 16 amino acids. The germline V gene encodes CDR1 KGHSH and CDR2 LQKENI. Trimming took 2 bases from V and 0 from J, leaving 10 bases between them. The CDR3 sequence is CASSPSRAATNEKLFF. In nucleotides, the CDR3 is TGTGCCAGCTCACCAAGCCGGGCTGCAACTAATGAAAAACTGTTTTTT.